The rows below give T cell receptor beta chains drawn from one sample of a study of T cells in Graves' hyperthyroidism and ophthalmopathy. TCRdb fed the multiplex PCR reads into MiXCR, producing one record per CDR3 protein. The sample has nearly 600,000 distinct CDR3 sequences, around 13% seen once. Sequenced input: blood. All receptors come from a woman between 25 and 40 years old with Graves' hyperthyroidism that later progressed to Graves' ophthalmopathy. Each CDR3 is given with its conserved first and last residue. The order of the fields is J gene, D gene, V gene, clone size, CDR3 DNA, CDR3 protein. A D gene is named only where the DNA matches it firmly. A clone size is listed for some rows: how often the clone was seen (once, few, many), or a class if it is expanded.

j_gene: TRBJ1-5; d_gene: -; v_gene: TRBV27; abundance: -; CDR3nt: TGTGCCAGCAGTTACAGGGTGGGTCAGCCCCAGCATTTT; CDR3aa: CASSYRVGQPQHF
j_gene: TRBJ2-3; d_gene: TRBD2; v_gene: TRBV19; abundance: many; CDR3nt: TGTGCCAGTAGTATAGATGGTTGGCGGGGGGTCACAGATACGCAGTATTTT; CDR3aa: CASSIDGWRGVTDTQYF
j_gene: TRBJ1-1; d_gene: -; v_gene: TRBV7-2; abundance: many; CDR3nt: TGTGCCAGCAGCTTAGGAGAGTTCATGAACACTGAAGCTTTCTTT; CDR3aa: CASSLGEFMNTEAFF
j_gene: TRBJ2-1; d_gene: TRBD1; v_gene: TRBV7-9; abundance: many; CDR3nt: TGTGCCAGCAGCTTACCCCCCTACATAACAGGGGGTCTGAACAATGAGCAGTTCTTC; CDR3aa: CASSLPPYITGGLNNEQFF
j_gene: TRBJ2-1; d_gene: -; v_gene: TRBV6-2/TRBV6-3; abundance: many; CDR3nt: TGTGCCAGCAGTCCACCCAGGATTTCGAGCTCCTACAATGAGCAGTTCTTC; CDR3aa: CASSPPRISSSYNEQFF
j_gene: TRBJ2-4; d_gene: -; v_gene: TRBV11-2; abundance: many; CDR3nt: TGTGCCAGCAGCCCGGAGGTCCAGGGGAAGAGGGAAAACATTCAGTACTTC; CDR3aa: CASSPEVQGKRENIQYF
j_gene: TRBJ1-4; d_gene: -; v_gene: TRBV10-3; abundance: -; CDR3nt: TGTGCCGTCAGGGGTCCAGGCGAAAAACTGTTTTTT; CDR3aa: CAVRGPGEKLFF
j_gene: TRBJ1-6; d_gene: TRBD1; v_gene: TRBV27; abundance: many; CDR3nt: TGTGCCAGCAGTTCGGGACAGGGTCTGAATTCACCCCTCCACTTT; CDR3aa: CASSSGQGLNSPLHF
j_gene: TRBJ2-7; d_gene: -; v_gene: TRBV5-1; abundance: many; CDR3nt: TGCGCCAGCAGCTTGGGCACTCTTAGCTCCTACGAGCAGTACTTC; CDR3aa: CASSLGTLSSYEQYF
j_gene: TRBJ1-6; d_gene: -; v_gene: TRBV7-9; abundance: -; CDR3nt: TGTGCCAGCAGCGGTAGGAGGGCCAATTCACCCCTCCACTTT; CDR3aa: CASSGRRANSPLHF
j_gene: TRBJ1-2; d_gene: -; v_gene: TRBV7-2; abundance: many; CDR3nt: TGTGCCAGCAGCTTAGAGTTATGGAGTGGCTACACCTTC; CDR3aa: CASSLELWSGYTF
j_gene: TRBJ2-4; d_gene: -; v_gene: TRBV9; abundance: once; CDR3nt: TGTGCCAGCAGCCCCCTCGGATCCCTAGGCGACATTCAGTACTTC; CDR3aa: CASSPLGSLGDIQYF
j_gene: TRBJ2-7; d_gene: -; v_gene: TRBV5-1; abundance: many; CDR3nt: TGCGCCAGCAGCTTGGAACAGGTGAGGGTCGAGCAGTACTTC; CDR3aa: CASSLEQVRVEQYF
j_gene: TRBJ1-5; d_gene: -; v_gene: TRBV12-3/TRBV12-4; abundance: many; CDR3nt: TGTGCCAGCAGTTTAGCCAGGGATACTAATAGCAATCAGCCCCAGCATTTT; CDR3aa: CASSLARDTNSNQPQHF
j_gene: TRBJ2-3; d_gene: -; v_gene: TRBV7-9; abundance: -; CDR3nt: TGTGCCAGCAGCCTGGGGGGCAGTACTAGCACAGATACGCAGTATTTT; CDR3aa: CASSLGGSTSTDTQYF
j_gene: TRBJ2-1; d_gene: TRBD1; v_gene: TRBV28; abundance: many; CDR3nt: TGTGCCAGCAGTCAGACAGGGGGAGCATACAATGAGCAGTTCTTC; CDR3aa: CASSQTGGAYNEQFF
j_gene: TRBJ1-2; d_gene: -; v_gene: TRBV7-3; abundance: many; CDR3nt: TGTGCCAGCAGCCCAACCGGGGAAAATCTCTATGGCTACACCTTC; CDR3aa: CASSPTGENLYGYTF
j_gene: TRBJ2-2; d_gene: -; v_gene: TRBV12-3/TRBV12-4; abundance: -; CDR3nt: TGTGCCACCCTCTTAGGCGGGAACACCGGGGAGCTGTTTTTT; CDR3aa: CATLLGGNTGELFF
j_gene: TRBJ1-2; d_gene: TRBD1; v_gene: TRBV19; abundance: -; CDR3nt: TGTGCCAGTAGACCGACAGGGGAGAGCTATGGCTACACCTTC; CDR3aa: CASRPTGESYGYTF
j_gene: TRBJ2-7; d_gene: TRBD2; v_gene: TRBV5-1; abundance: -; CDR3nt: TGCGCCAGCAGCATGGGACTAGCGGGAGGGGAGCAGTACTTC; CDR3aa: CASSMGLAGGEQYF
j_gene: TRBJ2-1; d_gene: TRBD2; v_gene: TRBV7-9; abundance: -; CDR3nt: TGTGCCAGCAGCGGCCGGACTAGCGGGCAGAATGAGCAGTTCTTC; CDR3aa: CASSGRTSGQNEQFF
j_gene: TRBJ2-1; d_gene: TRBD2; v_gene: TRBV20-1; abundance: many; CDR3nt: TGCAGTGCTACTGGACTAGCGGGTTTTGACAATGAGCAGTTCTTC; CDR3aa: CSATGLAGFDNEQFF
j_gene: TRBJ2-1; d_gene: -; v_gene: TRBV30; abundance: many; CDR3nt: TGTGCCTGGAGTGATCGTCGGGATGAGCAGTTCTTC; CDR3aa: CAWSDRRDEQFF
j_gene: TRBJ2-7; d_gene: TRBD2; v_gene: TRBV3-1; abundance: -; CDR3nt: TGTGCCAGCAGCCAAGAGGTTCAGGAGCTAGCGGGAGTGGGGTCCTACGAGCAGTACTTC; CDR3aa: CASSQEVQELAGVGSYEQYF